These 6 T cell receptor beta chains were all obtained from the same sample, sequenced in a study of cytomegalovirus exposure and HLA in healthy donors. 13 Jbeta primers and 60 Vbeta primers were used for the PCR. TCRdb keeps only in-frame clones here, not all; method: immunoSEQ multiplex PCR. The profile covers 55,000 or so clones, with roughly 82% appearing a single time and 1.6% taken by the ten largest. Sequences were obtained from PBMCs. The receptor set was obtained from a man under 40 in good health and CMV-seronegative.

In DNA, the CDR3 is TGTGCCAGCGGCCGGGACAGGGTAAATTCACCCCTCCACTTT. As protein: CASGRDRVNSPLHF. The V call is TRBV7-9, the J call TRBJ1-6; TRBD1 matches at 9 bases. The CDR3 contains 14 residues. V was clipped by 8 bases and J by 7 bases; unmatched bases: 6. The germline CDR1 and CDR2 sequences are SEHNR and FQNEAQ (reference sequence).

The rearrangement links TRBV6-1 to TRBJ2-7, with 15 bases that match TRBD2. V shed 1 base, J shed 4 bases, and the junction held 11 bases outside the gene matches. Germline values: CDR1 MNHNS, CDR2 SASEGT. The CDR3 is 19 amino acids. The CDR3: CASSEEGGLAGGVWYEQYF. In DNA, the CDR3 is TGTGCCAGCAGTGAAGAAGGGGGACTAGCGGGAGGAGTTTGGTACGAGCAGTACTTC.

V is TRBV6-5 and J is TRBJ1-6; tentatively, D is TRBD1 (5 bases). Germline V gene sequence: CDR1 MNHEY, CDR2 SVGAGI. Trimming cost V 5 bases and J 9 bases, with 14 bases left between them. This CDR3 contains 14 residues. The CDR3 region is CASSAGWGVSPLHF. DNA for the CDR3: TGTGCCAGCAGTGCGGGTTGGGGGGTTTCACCCCTCCACTTT.

In regard to this clone: Mismatch with germline at one junction end may stem from a read error. The genes are TRBV7-9 and TRBJ1-4; TRBD1 aligns across 9 bases. The CDR3 is 14 amino acids. Germline V gene lookup returns CDR1 SEHNR and CDR2 FQNEAQ (reference sequence). In nucleotides, the CDR3 is TGTGCCAGCACCGGGGACAGGGCTAAGGAAAAACTGTTTTTT. This sequence encodes CASTGDRAKEKLFF.

This clone has only a few counts. The J gene is TRBJ2-7, the V gene TRBV29-1; 9 bases line up with TRBD1. The CDR3 runs 17 residues. The ends lost 6 bases at V and 3 bases at J; junction bases unmatched: 18. Germline CDR1 and CDR2: SQVTM and ANQGSEA. As DNA, the CDR3 is TGCAGCGTCATCCAAATGGTGGGACAGGGTTACTTCTACGAGCAGTACTTC. Residues: CSVIQMVGQGYFYEQYF.

This clone appeared a single time. J is TRBJ2-6 and V is TRBV19, with 8 bases identical to TRBD1. From germline, CDR1 is LNHDA and CDR2 SQIVND (reference sequence). The CDR3 is made up of 18 amino acids. With 5 bases clipped from V and 4 bases from J, the junction kept 13 bases outside the gene matches. CDR3 nucleotide sequence: TGTGCCAGTAGTGGGCGGGCAGGGGGCCCGCCAGGGGCCAACGTCCTGACTTTC. Translating it yields CASSGRAGGPPGANVLTF.